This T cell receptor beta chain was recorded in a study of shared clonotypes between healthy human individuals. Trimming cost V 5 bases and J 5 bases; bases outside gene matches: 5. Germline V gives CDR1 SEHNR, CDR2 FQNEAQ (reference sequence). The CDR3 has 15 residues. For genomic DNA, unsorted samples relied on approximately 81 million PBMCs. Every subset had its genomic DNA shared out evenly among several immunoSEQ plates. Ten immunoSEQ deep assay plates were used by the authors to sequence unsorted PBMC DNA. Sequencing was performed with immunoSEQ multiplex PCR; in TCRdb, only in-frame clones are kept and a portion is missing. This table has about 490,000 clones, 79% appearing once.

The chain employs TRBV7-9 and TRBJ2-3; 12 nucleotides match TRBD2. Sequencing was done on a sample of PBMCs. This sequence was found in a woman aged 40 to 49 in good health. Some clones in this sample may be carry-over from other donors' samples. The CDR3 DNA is TGTGCCAGCAGCCCTCCTAGCGGGAGGGGAGATACGCAGTATTTT. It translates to CASSPPSGRGDTQYF. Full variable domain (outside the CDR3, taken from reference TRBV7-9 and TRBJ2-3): DTGVSQNPRHKITKRGQNVTFRCDPISEHNRLYWYRQTLGQGPEFLTYFQNEAQLEKSRLLSDRFSAERPKGSFSTLEIQRTEQGDSAMYLCASSPPSGRGDTQYFGPGTRLTVL.